This TCR beta chain was found in a study of blood T cell repertoires in COVID-19. Study-level information: Some COVID-19 samples were acute and others convalescent; all came from the United States, Italy and Spain. Sources were T cells, B-cell-depleted T cells, or PBMCs; the material itself was cDNA or gDNA.

Only in-frame clones appear in the TCRdb table, and some are missing; sequencing was by immunoSEQ multiplex PCR. The sample lists 50,000 to 70,000 clones; 85% to 90% were seen once. J lost 3 bases, V lost 2 bases, and 1 base had no gene match. The CDR3 has 14 amino acids. Germline V gene sequence: CDR1 LNHDA, CDR2 SQIVND (reference sequence). This TCR was sampled from a human donor with active COVID-19. The donor label of this sample is uncertain. The sequenced sample consisted of peripheral blood. V and J are TRBV19 and TRBJ2-3; 8 bases match TRBD1. Here the CDR3 DNA reads TGTGCCAGTAGTATACAGGGGGCGACAGATACGCAGTATTTT. Its protein product is CASSIQGATDTQYF.